This T cell receptor beta chain stems from a study of blood T cell repertoires in COVID-19. Profiling relied on immunoSEQ multiplex PCR, and the TCRdb table lists in-frame clones only, not all of them. The sample lists about 230,000 clones; 75% to 85% were seen once. The CDR3 has 12 residues. V lost 3 bases and J lost 3, with 6 bases in between. Germline V gene lookup returns CDR1 DFQATT and CDR2 SNEGSKA (reference sequence). The TCR was taken from a woman in her 50s with acute or convalescent COVID-19. Sequencing input: peripheral blood. The rearrangement joins TRBV20-1 to TRBJ2-1, with D hard to call. The CDR3 nucleotides are TGCAGTGCTAGTCACGGCTACAATGAGCAGTTCTTC. Translation: CSASHGYNEQFF.